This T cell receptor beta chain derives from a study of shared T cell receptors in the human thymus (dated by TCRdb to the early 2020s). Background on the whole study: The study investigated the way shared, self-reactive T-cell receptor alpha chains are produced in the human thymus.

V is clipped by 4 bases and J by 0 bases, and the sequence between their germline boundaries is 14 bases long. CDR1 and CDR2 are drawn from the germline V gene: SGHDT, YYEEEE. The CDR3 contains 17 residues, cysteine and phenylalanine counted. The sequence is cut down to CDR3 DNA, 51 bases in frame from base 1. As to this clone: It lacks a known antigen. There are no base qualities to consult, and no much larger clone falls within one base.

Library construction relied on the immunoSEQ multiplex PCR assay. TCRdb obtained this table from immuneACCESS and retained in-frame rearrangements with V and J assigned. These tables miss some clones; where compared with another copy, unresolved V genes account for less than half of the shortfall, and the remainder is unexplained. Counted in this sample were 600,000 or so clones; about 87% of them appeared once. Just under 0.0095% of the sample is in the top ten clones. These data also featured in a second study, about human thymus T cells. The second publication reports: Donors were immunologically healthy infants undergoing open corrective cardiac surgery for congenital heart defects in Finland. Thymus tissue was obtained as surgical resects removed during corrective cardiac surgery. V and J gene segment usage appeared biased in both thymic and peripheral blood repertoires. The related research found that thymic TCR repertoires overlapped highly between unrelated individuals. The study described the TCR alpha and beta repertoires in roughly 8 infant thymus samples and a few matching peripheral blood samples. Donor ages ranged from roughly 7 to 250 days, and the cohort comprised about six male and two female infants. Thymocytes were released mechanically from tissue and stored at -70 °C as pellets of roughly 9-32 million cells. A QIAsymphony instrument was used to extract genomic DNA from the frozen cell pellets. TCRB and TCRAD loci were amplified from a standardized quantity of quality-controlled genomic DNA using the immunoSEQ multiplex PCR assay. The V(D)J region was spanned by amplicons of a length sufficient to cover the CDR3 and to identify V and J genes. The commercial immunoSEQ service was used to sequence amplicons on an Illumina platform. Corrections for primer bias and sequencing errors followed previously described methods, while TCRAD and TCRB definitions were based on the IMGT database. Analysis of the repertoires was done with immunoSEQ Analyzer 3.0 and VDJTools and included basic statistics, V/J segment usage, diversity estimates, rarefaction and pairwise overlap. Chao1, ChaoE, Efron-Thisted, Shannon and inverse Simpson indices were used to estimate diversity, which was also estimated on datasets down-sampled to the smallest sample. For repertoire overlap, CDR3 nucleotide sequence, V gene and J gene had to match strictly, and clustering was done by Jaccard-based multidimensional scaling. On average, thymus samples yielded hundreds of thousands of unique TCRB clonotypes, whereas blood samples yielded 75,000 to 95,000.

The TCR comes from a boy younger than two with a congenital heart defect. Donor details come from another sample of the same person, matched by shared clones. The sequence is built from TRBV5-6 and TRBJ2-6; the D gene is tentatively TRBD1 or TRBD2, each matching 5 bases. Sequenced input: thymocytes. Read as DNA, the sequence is TGTGCCAGCAGCCTGGGACCAGGAACCTCTGGGGCCAACGTCCTGACTTTC. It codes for CASSLGPGTSGANVLTF.